This T cell receptor (beta chain) was sequenced during a study of blood T cell repertoires in COVID-19 (dated by TCRdb to 2020 to 2021). Regarding the study in general: Collaborator samples came from the United States, Italy and Spain and covered acute and convalescent phases of COVID-19. The prospective study material was composed of cDNA or gDNA derived from T cells, B-cell-depleted T cells, or PBMCs. Deeply sampled blood TCRbeta repertoires from subjects exposed to, actively infected with, or recovered from COVID-19 were included in the dataset. The repertoires were released in a freely available public database meant as a resource for research on the immune response to SARS-CoV-2. Samples were obtained from the ongoing ImmuneRACE study (first 160 participants) and from some 1,200 subjects provided by 6 global collaborators. The sample metadata nearly always contained a de-identified subject ID, COVID-19 status, age in years and sex. Where available, HLA class I and class II types were taken from metadata supplied by the sample provider and were not determined by assay-based typing.

Including cysteine and phenylalanine, the CDR3 has 18 amino acids. Solely the CDR3 DNA is kept, with 54 bases framed from the first base. After removal of 4 bases from V and 5 bases from J, the junction retains 14 bases not matched to a gene. CDR1 and CDR2, per the germline V gene (reference sequence), are LNHNV and YYDKDF. General study outcomes and caveats: The quantity of clinical and demographic metadata differed by source and by participant and was supplied without curation.

The immunoSEQ Assay, a bias-controlled multiplex PCR, was used to amplify TCRbeta CDR3 regions from genomic DNA. For the original study's pipeline: Within the assay, amplification of reference gene primers was used to estimate how many nucleated cells each sample contained. Sequence reads were collapsed and filtered to measure the absolute abundance of every unique TCRbeta CDR3 rearrangement. For each sample, productive Simpson clonality was calculated as the square root of Simpson's diversity index over productive rearrangements. This immuneACCESS table, as held by TCRdb, lists in-frame sequences with V and J called but not all clones. Of the missing ones, under half trace to an unresolved V gene in checked studies; the others have no known cause. V, J and clone size derive from that table, while D and trimming were established from the DNA sequence. Present in this sample are a few hundred thousand clones, roughly 84% of which were seen just once. The ten largest clones represent less than 1.5% of the sample.

Notes on this clone: This receptor's antigen is unknown. Base qualities are not at hand, and no much larger clone is one base apart.

Enrolling through a virtual design, the prospective study's participants ranged in age from roughly 18 to 90 years and lived across about two dozen United States geographic areas. In the prospective study, cohorts were assigned on the basis of participant-reported clinical history obtained from a screening survey and a study questionnaire. Exposed participants had been in contact, within 2 weeks of entering the study, with a person who had a PCR-confirmed or clinician-diagnosed case of COVID-19. Each participant in the prospective study had whole blood, serum and a nasopharyngeal or oropharyngeal swab collected by mobile phlebotomists. Prospective study participants could optionally give additional blood draws and questionnaires over an approximately 2-month period. Before DNA extraction, blood samples from the prospective study were shipped at room temperature or frozen.

The sample comprised PBMCs or T cells enriched from blood (not recorded which). The rearrangement joined TRBV15 to TRBJ2-5; TRBD2 aligns with 12 central bases. The sequence came from a woman between 18 and 30 years old who had been exposed to COVID-19. The CDR3 region has the sequence CATSIILAGGHYSETQYF. The nucleotide sequence is given as TGTGCCACCAGCATCATACTAGCGGGGGGACACTATAGTGAGACCCAGTACTTC.